A single sample is the source of the 24 T cell receptor beta chains below, sequenced in a study of CD8 T cells in Susac syndrome. After extraction with the RNeasy kit, about 0.5 to 1 ug of the RNA was reverse transcribed using random hexamers. MiXCR was run by TCRdb on the immunoSEQ multiplex PCR reads, yielding one entry per CDR3 protein. The sample records more than 150,000 distinct CDR3 sequences, nearly 97% being singletons. Material for sequencing was CD8+ T cells from PBMCs. All receptors derive from a human donor with multiple sclerosis.

V gene TRBV5-4 combines with J gene TRBJ2-7; D is unclear. Germline CDR1 reads SGHNT; CDR2 reads YYREEE (reference sequence). This CDR3 has 12 amino acids. V lost 2 bases to trimming and J lost 6 bases, with 9 bases between them. CDR3 region: CASSFMGPEQYF. The DNA of the CDR3 is TGTGCCAGCAGCTTCATGGGTCCCGAGCAGTACTTC.

This chain connects TRBV20-1 to TRBJ2-5, with D perhaps matching TRBD1 or TRBD2 (6 bases each). TRBJ2-1 explains the end of the DNA better; the J call may be wrong. Looked up from germline, CDR1 is DFQATT and CDR2 is SNEGSKA (reference sequence). The CDR3 extends over 10 amino acids. The CDR3 protein is CSAGGPPQFF. In nucleotides, the CDR3 is TGCAGTGCAGGGGGGCCTCCCCAGTTCTTC.

This rearrangement joins TRBV27 to TRBJ2-1; D remains unclear. Germline CDR1 reads MNHEY; CDR2 reads SMNVEV (reference sequence). V shed 5 bases and J shed 8 bases, with 10 bases lying between them. The CDR3 is 12 amino acids. CDR3 region: CASSPQYHEQFF. The CDR3 DNA sequence: TGTGCCAGCAGTCCCCAGTACCATGAGCAGTTCTTC.

The chain combines TRBV4-1 with TRBJ1-4; the D gene is possibly TRBD1 (6 bases). The V gene's germline CDR1 is MGHRA and CDR2 YSYEKL. V was clipped by 2 bases and J by 5 bases, with 21 bases between them. This CDR3 is built from 18 residues. CDR3 protein: CASSQYLSGQRANEKLFF. The CDR3 DNA follows: TGCGCCAGCAGCCAATACCTATCCGGACAGAGGGCGAATGAAAAACTGTTTTTT.

Worth noting for this clonotype: Compared with germline, one end of the junction differs, possibly owing to a read error. The chain joins TRBV13 to TRBJ2-4; D is possibly TRBD2 (6 bases). Per the germline V gene, CDR1 is PRHDT and CDR2 is FYEKMQ (reference sequence). This CDR3 comprises 20 residues. The CDR3 is CASSVRVPGTPSEANNIQYF. In DNA form, the CDR3 reads TGTGCCAGCAGCGTTAGAGTTCCAGGGACTCCATCGGAGGCCAACAACATTCAGTACTTC.

The J gene is TRBJ1-1, the V gene TRBV13; a possible D gene is TRBD1 (6 bases). The germline CDR1 and CDR2 sequences are PRHDT and FYEKMQ (reference sequence). There are 15 residues in the CDR3. Trimming stripped 8 bases from V and 0 bases from J, with 16 bases between. For the CDR3, the DNA is TGTGCCAGCGCCACAGGGTTCGCGGTGAACACTGAAGCTTTCTTT. This translates into CASATGFAVNTEAFF.

The chain couples TRBV12-3 or TRBV12-4 to TRBJ1-2; D perhaps matches TRBD1 (6 bases). The V gene lost 4 bases and the J gene lost 3 bases, with 9 bases spanning the gap. This CDR3 spans 13 amino acids. For the CDR3, the DNA is TGTGCCAGCAGTTCCCAGGGGTACTATGGCTACACCTTC. Amino acid sequence: CASSSQGYYGYTF.

This rearrangement joins TRBV3-1 to TRBJ2-1; perhaps TRBD2 as D (5 bases). There are 14 residues in the CDR3. V lost 0 bases, J lost 7 bases, and 10 bases lay in between. CDR1 and CDR2 (germline): LGHDT, YNNKEL (reference sequence). The CDR3 is CASSQEVPGNEQFF. CDR3 sequence (DNA): TGTGCCAGCAGCCAAGAAGTTCCGGGAAATGAGCAGTTCTTC.

The genes are TRBV12-3 or TRBV12-4 and TRBJ1-2; no firm D call. The ends were cut back, 7 bases at V and 4 bases at J, with 10 bases in the middle. The CDR3 spans 12 residues. In DNA form, the CDR3 reads TGTGCCAGCAACCTAGGACGCTATGGCTACACCTTC. Residues: CASNLGRYGYTF.

The rearrangement links TRBV27 to TRBJ1-2, with D possibly being TRBD1 (5 bases). CDR3 length: 12 residues. The V and J ends lost 4 bases and 7 bases respectively, with 10 bases between them. The germline V gene encodes CDR1 MNHEY and CDR2 SMNVEV (reference sequence). CDR3 sequence: CASSSRGGGYTF. The CDR3 DNA reads as TGTGCCAGCAGTTCGCGGGGGGGTGGCTACACCTTC.

The CDR3 bases are TGTGCCAGCAGCTCCGTTCGCGGGAGGCATGGCTACACCTTC. Encoded protein: CASSSVRGRHGYTF. The V call is TRBV7-9, the J call TRBJ1-2; D remains unclear. V lost 4 bases to trimming and J lost 6 bases, with 15 bases between them. The germline CDR1 and CDR2 sequences are SEHNR and FQNEAQ (reference sequence). This CDR3 is 14 amino acids long.

The count of this clonotype is one. This rearrangement joins TRBV27 to TRBJ2-7; D gene unclear. The germline CDR1 and CDR2 sequences are MNHEY and SMNVEV (reference sequence). Trimming stripped 0 bases from V and 2 bases from J, with 14 bases between. CDR3 length equals 16 residues. Written as DNA, the CDR3 is TGTGCCAGCAGTTTATCAGCCGGAGTATTACCCTACGAGCAGTACTTC. Encoded protein: CASSLSAGVLPYEQYF.

The CDR3: CATSDSMGQPQHF. The CDR3 region has the DNA TGTGCCACCAGTGATTCTATGGGCCAGCCCCAGCATTTT. This chain connects TRBV24-1 to TRBJ1-5; D unresolved. The CDR3 is made up of 13 amino acids. Germline-derived CDR1 and CDR2 are KGHDR and SFDVKD. V dropped 2 bases and J dropped 7 bases, with 8 bases sitting between them.

The chain is built from TRBV14 and TRBJ2-3; TRBD2 is a possible D gene (5 bases). From germline, CDR1 is SGHDN and CDR2 FVKESK. The CDR3 spans 14 residues. Trimming left V 6 bases short and J 4 bases short, with 14 bases between. CDR3 DNA: TGTGCCAGCAGTCCAGACTACCTCCCAGATACGCAGTATTTT. Residues: CASSPDYLPDTQYF.

V usage is TRBV6-5 and J usage is TRBJ1-6; no clear D gene. The CDR3 runs to 16 residues. V was clipped by 2 bases and J by 1 base, with 9 bases between them. CDR1 MNHEY and CDR2 SVGAGI come from the germline V gene. The CDR3 protein is CASSYGGLSYNSPLHF. The CDR3 DNA reads as TGTGCCAGCAGTTACGGCGGGTTGTCCTATAATTCACCCCTCCACTTT.

The chain joins TRBV27 to TRBJ2-2, with TRBD2 identical over 8 bases. V dropped 3 bases and J dropped 4; count of bases not matched to a gene: 1. The CDR3 runs 14 residues. Germline V gene lookup returns CDR1 MNHEY and CDR2 SMNVEV (reference sequence). The CDR3 sequence: CASSLRGVTGELFF. CDR3 in DNA: TGTGCCAGCAGTTTGCGGGGGGTCACCGGGGAGCTGTTTTTT.

CDR3 coding DNA: TGTGCCAGCAGCGTACGCCTCGACGAGCAGTACGTC. Its protein product is CASSVRLDEQYV. The rearrangement joins TRBV9 to TRBJ2-7; no reliable D call. The CDR3 extends over 12 amino acids. Germline V gives CDR1 SGDLS, CDR2 YYNGEE. The V gene lost 1 base and the J gene lost 5 bases, with 7 bases spanning the gap.

The chain joins TRBV20-1 to TRBJ2-7; D not resolved. Germline V gene lookup returns CDR1 DFQATT and CDR2 SNEGSKA (reference sequence). The V end was cut by 3 bases, the J end by 3 bases, with 15 bases between. The CDR3 covers 14 residues. For the CDR3, the DNA is TGCAGTGCTAGTTCCCTCACGGTGTACTACGAGCAGTACTTC. This translates into CSASSLTVYYEQYF.

This clonotype appeared a single time. The chain couples TRBV9 to TRBJ2-1, with 7 bases identical to TRBD2. This CDR3 is 15 amino acids long. V gave up 1 base and J gave up 6 bases; unmatched junction bases: 7. Per germline, CDR1 SGDLS and CDR2 YYNGEE. The CDR3 DNA reads TGTGCCAGCAGCGTATTTGGCGGGGGACCCAATGAGCAGTTCTTC. This encodes CASSVFGGGPNEQFF.

The V call is TRBV15, the J call TRBJ1-2; TRBD1 matches 9 bases. Trimming removed 5 bases from V and 5 bases from J; junction bases left unmatched: 6. This CDR3 has 14 amino acids. The germline V gene encodes CDR1 LNHNV and CDR2 YYDKDF (reference sequence). CDR3 protein: CATSHKQGAYGYTF. CDR3 DNA sequence: TGTGCCACCAGCCACAAACAGGGGGCGTATGGCTACACCTTC.

The V call is TRBV7-2, the J call TRBJ2-7; D is unresolved. The CDR3 sequence is 12 residues long. V lost 6 bases, J lost 2 bases, and 8 bases lay in between. Germline V gene lookup returns CDR1 SGHTA and CDR2 FQGNSA. The CDR3 bases are TGTGCCAGCAGGCTGGGCCCCTACGAGCAGTACTTC. This gives the protein CASRLGPYEQYF.

The CDR3: CASSIATYVSYEQYF. The CDR3, as DNA: TGTGCCAGTAGTATTGCCACGTATGTTTCCTACGAGCAGTACTTC. The chain couples TRBV19 to TRBJ2-7; D is uncertain. Germline V gene lookup returns CDR1 LNHDA and CDR2 SQIVND (reference sequence). There are 15 residues in the CDR3. Deletions cut 3 bases from V and 1 base from J, with 13 bases between.

The rearrangement uses TRBV5-1 and TRBJ2-3, with D maybe TRBD1 (5 bases). Germline V gene lookup returns CDR1 SGHRS and CDR2 YFSETQ. The CDR3 runs to 14 residues. V gave up 4 bases and J gave up 3 bases, with 12 bases separating them. The CDR3: CASSALGVTDTQYF. The DNA for the CDR3 is TGCGCCAGCAGCGCCTTAGGGGTTACAGATACGCAGTATTTT.

The chain combines TRBV24-1 with TRBJ2-7; either TRBD1 or TRBD2 may supply D (7 bases each). The V gene's germline CDR1 is KGHDR and CDR2 SFDVKD. The V end lost 4 bases, the J end lost 4 bases, and 19 bases lay between the germline ends. The CDR3 is 16 amino acids. In nucleotides, the CDR3 is TGTGCCACCAGTGACCGGGGGGAAGGGGGCCGATACGAGCAGTACTTC. Its protein product is CATSDRGEGGRYEQYF.